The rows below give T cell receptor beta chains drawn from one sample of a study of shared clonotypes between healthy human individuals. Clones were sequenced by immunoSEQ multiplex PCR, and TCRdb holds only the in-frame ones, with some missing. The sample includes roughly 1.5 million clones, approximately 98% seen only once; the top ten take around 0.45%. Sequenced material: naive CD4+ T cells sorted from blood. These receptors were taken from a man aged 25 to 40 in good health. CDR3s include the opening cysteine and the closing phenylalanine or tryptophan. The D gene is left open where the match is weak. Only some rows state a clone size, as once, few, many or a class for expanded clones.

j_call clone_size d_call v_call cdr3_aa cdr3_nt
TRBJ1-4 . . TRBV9 CASSVGWGVEKLFF TGTGCCAGCAGCGTAGGGTGGGGGGTTGAAAAACTGTTTTTT
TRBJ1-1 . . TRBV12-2 CASRLGQASYTEAFF TGTGCAAGTCGCTTAGGACAGGCTTCCTACACTGAAGCTTTCTTT
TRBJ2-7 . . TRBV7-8 CASSLAPGGSEQYF TGTGCCAGCAGCTTAGCCCCTGGGGGGAGCGAGCAGTACTTC
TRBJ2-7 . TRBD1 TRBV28 CASSSADRGYEQYF TGTGCCAGCAGTTCCGCGGACAGGGGTTACGAGCAGTACTTC
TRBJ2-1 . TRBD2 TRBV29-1 CSSGLAGLNEQFF TGCAGCTCCGGACTAGCGGGACTCAATGAGCAGTTCTTC
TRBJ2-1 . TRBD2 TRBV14 CASSEGLAAAVVNNEQFF TGTGCCAGCAGCGAGGGACTAGCAGCAGCGGTTGTCAACAATGAGCAGTTCTTC
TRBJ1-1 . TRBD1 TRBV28 CASIGSGGNTEAFF TGTGCCAGCATCGGTTCAGGGGGGAACACTGAAGCTTTCTTT
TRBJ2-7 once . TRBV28 CASSSQGRVIYEQYF TGTGCCAGCAGTTCACAGGGCAGGGTAATCTACGAGCAGTACTTC
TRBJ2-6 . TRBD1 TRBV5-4 CAIGTGNPSGANVLTF TGTGCCATAGGGACAGGCAACCCTTCTGGGGCCAACGTCCTGACTTTC
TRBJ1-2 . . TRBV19 CASSIRGPQGYGYTF TGTGCCAGTAGTATCCGGGGGCCTCAGGGCTATGGCTACACCTTC
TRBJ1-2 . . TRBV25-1 CASSERTMGGYTF TGTGCCAGCAGTGAACGGACCATGGGAGGCTACACCTTC
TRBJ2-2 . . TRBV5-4 CASSWKGKRDTGELFF TGTGCCAGCAGCTGGAAGGGAAAACGGGACACCGGGGAGCTGTTTTTT
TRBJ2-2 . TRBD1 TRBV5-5 CASSFPGQGGGELFF TGTGCCAGCAGCTTCCCGGGACAGGGAGGCGGGGAGCTGTTTTTT
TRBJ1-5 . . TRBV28 CASRLTDRLVNQPQHF TGTGCCAGCAGACTCACAGACAGGCTAGTCAATCAGCCCCAGCATTTT
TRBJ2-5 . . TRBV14 CASSQVRETQYF TGTGCCAGCAGCCAAGTACGTGAGACCCAGTACTTC
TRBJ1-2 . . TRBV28 CATPQAGYGQPNYGYTF TGTGCCACCCCTCAGGCTGGTTACGGACAGCCTAACTATGGCTACACCTTC
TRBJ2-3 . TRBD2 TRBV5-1 CASSLGTSGRALDTQYF TGCGCCAGCAGCCTAGGGACTAGCGGGAGGGCCTTAGATACGCAGTATTTT
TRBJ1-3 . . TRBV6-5 CASSSAGSSGNTIYF TGTGCCAGCAGTTCGGCGGGCAGCTCTGGAAACACCATATATTTT
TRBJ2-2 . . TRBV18 CASSPLAEGTGELFF TGTGCCAGCTCACCACTAGCGGAAGGTACCGGGGAGCTGTTTTTT
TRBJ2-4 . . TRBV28 CASSVYWRVHHREGDIQYF TGTGCCAGCTCAGTTTATTGGCGCGTCCACCACAGGGAGGGGGACATTCAGTACTTC
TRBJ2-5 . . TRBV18 CASSPARDETQYF TGTGCCAGCTCACCAGCCAGGGATGAGACCCAGTACTTC
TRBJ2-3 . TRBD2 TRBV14 CASSHPSGGRAMNTQYF TGTGCCAGCAGCCATCCGTCGGGCGGGAGGGCCATGAATACGCAGTATTTT
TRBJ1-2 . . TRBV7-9 CASSFTSNYGYTF TGTGCCAGCAGCTTCACATCGAACTATGGCTACACCTTC
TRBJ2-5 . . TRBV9 CASSVDGTTQETQYF TGTGCCAGCAGCGTAGACGGGACCACCCAAGAGACCCAGTACTTC
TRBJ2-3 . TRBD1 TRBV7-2 CASSSLRDREFPPDTQYF TGTGCCAGCAGCTCACTCCGGGACAGGGAGTTTCCCCCAGATACGCAGTATTTT
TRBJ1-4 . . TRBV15 CATSSSGETLDSLFF TGTGCCACCAGCAGTTCCGGAGAAACCCTGGACAGCTTATTTTTT
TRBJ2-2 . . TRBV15 CATSREGRTGELFF TGTGCCACCAGCAGAGAAGGTCGCACCGGGGAGCTGTTTTTT
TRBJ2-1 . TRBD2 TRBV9 CASSVGSSGISYNEQFF TGTGCCAGCAGCGTAGGGAGTAGCGGGATATCCTACAATGAGCAGTTCTTC
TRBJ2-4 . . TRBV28 CASSRQEIAKNIQYF TGTGCCAGCAGTCGACAGGAAATCGCCAAAAACATTCAGTACTTC
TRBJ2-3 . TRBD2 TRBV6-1 CASSEGLAGGSTDTQYF TGTGCCAGCAGTGAAGGACTAGCGGGAGGCAGCACAGATACGCAGTATTTT
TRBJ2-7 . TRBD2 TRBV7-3 CASPSSGSYEQYF TGTGCCAGCCCCTCTAGCGGGAGCTACGAGCAGTACTTC